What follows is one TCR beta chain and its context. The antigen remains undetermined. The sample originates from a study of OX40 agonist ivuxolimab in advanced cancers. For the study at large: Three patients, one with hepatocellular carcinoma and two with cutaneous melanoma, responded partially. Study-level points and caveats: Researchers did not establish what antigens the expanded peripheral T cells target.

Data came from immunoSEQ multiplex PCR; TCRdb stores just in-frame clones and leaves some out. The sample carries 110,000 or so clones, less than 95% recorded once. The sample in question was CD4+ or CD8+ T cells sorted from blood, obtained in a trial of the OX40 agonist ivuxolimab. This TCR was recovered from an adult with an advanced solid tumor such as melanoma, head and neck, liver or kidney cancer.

The CDR3 loop is CASSSEPWETQYF. The CDR3 DNA sequence: TGTGCCAGCAGCTCTGAGCCCTGGGAGACCCAGTACTTC. This chain links TRBV5-4 with TRBJ2-5; D is undetermined. This CDR3 is 13 amino acids long. Germline CDR1 and CDR2: SGHNT and YYREEE (reference sequence). Trimming pared 3 bases from V and 5 bases from J, leaving 11 bases between.